Presented here are 18 T cell receptor beta chains from one specimen sequenced in a study of PD-1 blockade in classical Hodgkin lymphoma. Some clones are missing from TCRdb's copy, which holds only in-frame ones; the method was immunoSEQ multiplex PCR. The sample has 21,000 or so clones; 74% are singletons. There was relapse after autologous stem cell transplantation in every patient, and there was variation in brentuximab vedotin exposure. The sequenced sample was peripheral blood mononuclear cells (PBMCs), obtained at baseline. These TCRs come from a human donor with classical Hodgkin lymphoma.

The V and J genes are TRBV6-1 and TRBJ1-5; D ambiguous. This CDR3 has 14 amino acids. V shed 0 bases and J shed 5 bases, with 8 bases lying between them. Looked up from germline, CDR1 is MNHNS and CDR2 is SASEGT. The CDR3 is CASSEATIHQPQHF. CDR3 bases: TGTGCCAGCAGTGAAGCCACAATCCATCAGCCCCAGCATTTT.

The chain carries TRBV4-1 and TRBJ2-2, with D unclear. V lost 1 base, J lost 6 bases, and 9 bases lay in between. From germline, CDR1 is MGHRA and CDR2 YSYEKL. CDR3 length: 14 amino acids. The CDR3 DNA reads as TGCGCCAGCAGCCAAGTCGGGCGGCCCGGGGAGCTGTTTTTT. This codes for CASSQVGRPGELFF.

V and J are TRBV7-6 and TRBJ2-5; D unclear. This CDR3 spans 12 amino acids. With 5 bases removed from V and 0 bases from J, the gap between germline ends came to 4 bases. Germline V gene data show CDR1 as SGHVS and CDR2 as FNYEAQ. CDR3 residues: CASSVDQETQYF. CDR3 nucleotide sequence: TGTGCCAGCAGCGTCGACCAAGAGACCCAGTACTTC.

The J gene is TRBJ2-5, the V gene TRBV4-3; 7 bases are a match to TRBD2. This CDR3 spans 14 amino acids. V lost 0 bases to trimming and J lost 3 bases; unmatched junction nucleotides: 1. In germline, CDR1 is LGHNA, CDR2 YSLEER. CDR3 bases: TGCGCCAGCAGCCAAGATGGGGGGGAAGAGACCCAGTACTTC. Amino acid sequence: CASSQDGGEETQYF.

CDR3 nucleotides: TGTGCCAGTAGTATATCAAGAACTATTGGCTATGGCTACACCTTC. Amino acids: CASSISRTIGYGYTF. This rearrangement joins TRBV19 to TRBJ1-2; no firm D call. The length of the CDR3 is 15 residues. CDR1 LNHDA and CDR2 SQIVND come from the germline V gene (reference sequence). Deletions cut 2 bases from V and 4 bases from J, with 14 bases between. Variable domain in full (rest from reference TRBV19 and TRBJ1-2): DGGITQSPKYLFRKEGQNVTLSCEQNLNHDAMYWYRQDPGQGLRLIYYSQIVNDFQKGDIAEGYSVSREKKESFPLTVTSAQKNPTAFYLCASSISRTIGYGYTFGSGTRLTVV.

The J gene is TRBJ2-7, the V gene TRBV30, with D possibly being TRBD1 (6 bases). CDR1 GTSNPN and CDR2 SVGIG come from the germline V gene (reference sequence). The V and J ends lost 4 bases and 5 bases respectively, with 18 bases between them. The CDR3 has 14 amino acids. The CDR3 DNA reads TGTGCCTGGAACATATACAGGGTCGCGCACGAGCAGTACTTC. It codes for CAWNIYRVAHEQYF. The full variable domain, in which reference TRBV30 and TRBJ2-7 provide the parts outside the CDR3, is SQTIHQWPATLVQPVGSPLSLECTVEGTSNPNLYWYRQAAGRGLQLLFYSVGIGQISSEVPQNLSASRPQDRQFILSSKKLLLSDSGFYLCAWNIYRVAHEQYFGPGTRLTVT.

This clone appeared a few times. CDR3 amino acids: CASRLLAGTTDTQYF. The CDR3 coding sequence is TGTGCCAGCAGGCTTCTAGCGGGGACCACAGATACGCAGTATTTT. The chain employs TRBV27 and TRBJ2-3, with 9 bases lining up with TRBD2. Looked up from germline, CDR1 is MNHEY and CDR2 is SMNVEV (reference sequence). The junction had 6 bases not matched to a gene; V was cut back by 6 bases and J by 2 bases. This CDR3 spans 15 amino acids.

The J gene is TRBJ2-1, the V gene TRBV5-1, with 9 bases identical to TRBD1. This CDR3 has 16 amino acids. With 4 bases clipped from V and 10 bases from J, the junction kept 15 bases outside the gene matches. Germline CDR1 is SGHRS and CDR2 is YFSETQ. Here the CDR3 reads CASSTRQGVLLGEQFF. For the CDR3, the DNA is TGCGCCAGCAGCACCCGACAGGGGGTGCTGTTAGGGGAGCAGTTCTTC.

This chain connects TRBV21-1 to TRBJ2-5; TRBD1 reflects the table's D call only, with no check against the DNA. TRBV21-1 is termed a pseudogene. CDR3 length equals 16 residues. The CDR3: CASSKALVRVGETQYF. For the CDR3, the DNA is TGTGCCAGCAGCAAAGCGCTCGTCAGGGTTGGGGAGACCCAGTACTTC.

The chain uses TRBV7-6 and TRBJ2-6; D gene unclear. V was shortened by 5 bases and J by 0 bases, with 14 bases between the two germline ends. The CDR3 length is 17 residues. Germline V lookup: CDR1 SGHVS, CDR2 FNYEAQ. This CDR3 reads CASSALGRNSGANVLTF. CDR3 DNA: TGTGCCAGCAGCGCCCTCGGGCGAAACTCTGGGGCCAACGTCCTGACTTTC.

This clone occurred a few times. This chain links TRBV9 with TRBJ2-7; D is unresolved. Looked up from germline, CDR1 is SGDLS and CDR2 is YYNGEE. CDR3 length equals 14 residues. Between the trimmed V and J ends, which lost 0 bases and 0 bases, there was a span of 7 bases. The CDR3 here is CASSVADSSYEQYF. The CDR3 nucleotides are TGTGCCAGCAGCGTAGCCGATTCCTCCTACGAGCAGTACTTC. The full variable domain, rest sourced from reference TRBV9 and TRBJ2-7, is DSGVTQTPKHLITATGQRVTLRCSPRSGDLSVYWYQQSLDQGLQFLIQYYNGEERAKGNILERFSAQQFPDLHSELNLSSLELGDSALYFCASSVADSSYEQYFGPGTRLTVT.

This clone was seen once. V is TRBV10-3 and J is TRBJ2-7; 8 bases agree with TRBD1. Trimming took 6 bases from V and 3 from J; bases not matched to a gene: 4. CDR1 ENHRY and CDR2 SYGVKD come from the germline V gene. This CDR3 region has 13 residues. The CDR3 DNA is TGTGCCATCAGGGGACAGGCGAGCTACGAGCAGTACTTC. Protein product: CAIRGQASYEQYF.

A few counts support this clone. The chain has TRBV27 and TRBJ2-1, with D possibly TRBD2 on 6 matching bases. Trimming removed 7 bases at V and 10 bases at J, with 14 bases between. This CDR3 contains 12 residues. Germline CDR1 is MNHEY and CDR2 is SMNVEV (reference sequence). CDR3 in DNA: TGTGCCAGCACCTCGGGGGTTAGCGAGCAGTTCTTC. Translation: CASTSGVSEQFF.

The chain recombines TRBV7-2 with TRBJ2-7, with a tentative D call TRBD2 (6 bases). Looked up from germline, CDR1 is SGHTA and CDR2 is FQGNSA. CDR3 length: 14 residues. V lost 1 base and J 4 bases, leaving 11 bases between the germline ends. The CDR3 spells CASSLVGSSYEQYF. The CDR3 region has the DNA TGTGCCAGCAGCTTAGTCGGGAGTAGTTACGAGCAGTACTTC.

A remark on this clone: Other DNA sequences of this sample code for an identical CDR3. This chain connects TRBV5-1 to TRBJ2-5; D is uncertain. Germline V gene lookup returns CDR1 SGHRS and CDR2 YFSETQ. CDR3 length: 13 residues. Between the trimmed V and J ends, which lost 0 bases and 1 base, there was a span of 4 bases. CDR3 DNA: TGCGCCAGCAGCTTGGATATCCAAGAGACCCAGTACTTC. This gives the protein CASSLDIQETQYF.

This chain connects TRBV29-1 to TRBJ2-7, with 12 bases aligning to TRBD2. There are 15 residues in the CDR3. The V gene's germline CDR1 is SQVTM and CDR2 ANQGSEA. Trimming at V came to 0 bases and at J to 6 bases, leaving 6 bases not matched to a gene. CDR3 sequence: CSVEDLGTSGLEQYF. The CDR3 DNA sequence: TGCAGCGTTGAAGATCTTGGGACTAGCGGGCTCGAGCAGTACTTC.

V usage is TRBV5-4 and J usage is TRBJ2-1; no firm D call. V was trimmed by 0 bases and J by 7 bases, leaving 8 bases between them. Germline loops: CDR1 SGHNT, CDR2 YYREEE (reference sequence). The CDR3 is 13 amino acids. CDR3 sequence (DNA): TGTGCCAGCAGCTTGGGTCTGGGGAATGAGCAGTTCTTC. Residues: CASSLGLGNEQFF.

The chain has TRBV18 and TRBJ1-1; TRBD1 might be the D (6 bases). Germline CDR1 is KGHSH and CDR2 is LQKENI. V was shortened by 8 bases and J by 0 bases, with 16 bases between the two germline ends. The CDR3 has 15 amino acids. The CDR3 sequence is CASTLGGGLNTEAFF. The CDR3 DNA sequence: TGTGCCAGCACTTTGGGGGGGGGCTTGAACACTGAAGCTTTCTTT.